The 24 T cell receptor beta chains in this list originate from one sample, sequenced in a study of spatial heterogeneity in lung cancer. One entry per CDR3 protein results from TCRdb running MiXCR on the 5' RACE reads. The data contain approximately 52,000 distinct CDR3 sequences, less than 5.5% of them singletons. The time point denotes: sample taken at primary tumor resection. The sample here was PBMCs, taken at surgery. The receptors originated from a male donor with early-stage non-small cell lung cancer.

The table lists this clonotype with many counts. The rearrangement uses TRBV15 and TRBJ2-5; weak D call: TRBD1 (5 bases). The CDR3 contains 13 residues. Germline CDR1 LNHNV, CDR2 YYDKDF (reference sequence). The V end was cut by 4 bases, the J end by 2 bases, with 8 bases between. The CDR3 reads CATSIQGQETQYF. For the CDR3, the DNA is TGTGCCACCAGCATCCAGGGACAAGAGACCCAGTACTTC.

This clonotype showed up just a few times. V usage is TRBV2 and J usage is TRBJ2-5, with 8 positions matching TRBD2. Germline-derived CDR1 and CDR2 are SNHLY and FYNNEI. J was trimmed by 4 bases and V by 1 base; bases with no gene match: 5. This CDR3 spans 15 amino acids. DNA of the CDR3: TGTGCCAGCAGTGAAGGCCCAGCGGGAGTAGAGACCCAGTACTTC. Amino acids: CASSEGPAGVETQYF.

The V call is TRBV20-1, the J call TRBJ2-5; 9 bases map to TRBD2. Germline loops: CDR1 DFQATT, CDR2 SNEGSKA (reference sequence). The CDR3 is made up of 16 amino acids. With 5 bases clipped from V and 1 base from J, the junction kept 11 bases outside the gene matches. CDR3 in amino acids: CSAPPGSSGIQETQYF. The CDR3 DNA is TGCAGTGCTCCTCCCGGGTCTAGCGGGATCCAAGAGACCCAGTACTTC.

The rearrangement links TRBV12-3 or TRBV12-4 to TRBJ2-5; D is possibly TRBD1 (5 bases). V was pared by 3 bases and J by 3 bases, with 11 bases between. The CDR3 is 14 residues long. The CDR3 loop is CASSFIGREETQYF. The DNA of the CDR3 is TGTGCCAGCAGTTTTATAGGCAGGGAAGAGACCCAGTACTTC.

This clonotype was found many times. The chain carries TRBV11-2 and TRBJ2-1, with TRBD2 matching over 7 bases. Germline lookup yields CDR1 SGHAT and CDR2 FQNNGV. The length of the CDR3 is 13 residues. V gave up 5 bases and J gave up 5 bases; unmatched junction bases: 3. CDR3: CASSGTTNNEQFF. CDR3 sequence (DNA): TGTGCCAGCAGCGGGACTACGAACAATGAGCAGTTCTTC.

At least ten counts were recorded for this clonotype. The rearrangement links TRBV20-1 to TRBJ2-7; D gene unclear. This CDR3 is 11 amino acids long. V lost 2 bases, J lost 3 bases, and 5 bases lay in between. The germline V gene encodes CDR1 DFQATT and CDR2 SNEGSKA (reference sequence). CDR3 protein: CSARTLYEQYF. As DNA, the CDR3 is TGCAGTGCTAGAACCCTCTACGAGCAGTACTTC.

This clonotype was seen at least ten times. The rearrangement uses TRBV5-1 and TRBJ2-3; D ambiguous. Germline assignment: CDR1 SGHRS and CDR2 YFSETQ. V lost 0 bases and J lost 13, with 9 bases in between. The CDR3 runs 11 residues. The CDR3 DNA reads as TGCGCCAGCAGCTTGGAGGGCCCGAAGTATTTT. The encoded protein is CASSLEGPKYF.

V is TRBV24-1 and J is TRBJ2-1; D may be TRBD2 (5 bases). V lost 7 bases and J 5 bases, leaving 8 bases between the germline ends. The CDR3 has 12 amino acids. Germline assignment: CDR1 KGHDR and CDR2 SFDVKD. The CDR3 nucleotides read TGTGCCACCAGCCGGGATCACAATGAGCAGTTCTTC. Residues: CATSRDHNEQFF.

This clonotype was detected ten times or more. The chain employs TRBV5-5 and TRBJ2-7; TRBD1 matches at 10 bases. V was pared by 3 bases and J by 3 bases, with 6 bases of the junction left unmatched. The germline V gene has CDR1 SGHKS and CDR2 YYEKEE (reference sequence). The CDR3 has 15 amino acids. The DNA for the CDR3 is TGTGCCAGCAGCTCGGGACAGGGGCTCTACTACGAGCAGTACTTC. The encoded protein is CASSSGQGLYYEQYF.

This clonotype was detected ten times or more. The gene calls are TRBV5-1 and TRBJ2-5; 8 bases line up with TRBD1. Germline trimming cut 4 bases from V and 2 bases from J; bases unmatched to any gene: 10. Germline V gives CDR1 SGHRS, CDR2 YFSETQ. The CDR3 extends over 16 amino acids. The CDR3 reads CASSPPTGQAQETQYF. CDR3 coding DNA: TGCGCCAGCAGCCCCCCCACGGGACAGGCGCAAGAGACCCAGTACTTC.

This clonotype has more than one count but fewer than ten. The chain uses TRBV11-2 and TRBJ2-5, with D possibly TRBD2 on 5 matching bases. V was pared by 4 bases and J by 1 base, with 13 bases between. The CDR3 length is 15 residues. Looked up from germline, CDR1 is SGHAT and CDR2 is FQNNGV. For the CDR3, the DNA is TGTGCCAGCAGCTCAAAACCGGGAACCCAAGAGACCCAGTACTTC. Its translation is CASSSKPGTQETQYF.

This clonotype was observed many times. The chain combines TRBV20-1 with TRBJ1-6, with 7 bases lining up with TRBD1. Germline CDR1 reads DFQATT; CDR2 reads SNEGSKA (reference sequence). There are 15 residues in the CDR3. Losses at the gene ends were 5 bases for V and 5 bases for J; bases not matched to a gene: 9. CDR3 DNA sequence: TGCAGTGCTCCAGACATCAGGGGGGATAATTCACCCCTCCACTTT. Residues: CSAPDIRGDNSPLHF.

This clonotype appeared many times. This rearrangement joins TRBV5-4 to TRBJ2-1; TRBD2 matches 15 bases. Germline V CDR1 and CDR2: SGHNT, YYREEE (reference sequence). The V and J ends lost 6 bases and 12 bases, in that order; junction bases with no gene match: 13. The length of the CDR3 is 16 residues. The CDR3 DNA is TGTGCCAGCACCCTCCCGGGACTAGCGGGAGGTGGGCGGCAGTTCTTC. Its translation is CASTLPGLAGGGRQFF.

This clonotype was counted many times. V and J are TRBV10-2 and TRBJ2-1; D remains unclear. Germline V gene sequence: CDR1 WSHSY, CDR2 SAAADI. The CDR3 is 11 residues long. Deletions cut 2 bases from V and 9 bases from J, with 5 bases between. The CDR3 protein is CASSEGVEQFF. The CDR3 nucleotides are TGCGCCAGCAGTGAGGGCGTTGAGCAGTTCTTC.

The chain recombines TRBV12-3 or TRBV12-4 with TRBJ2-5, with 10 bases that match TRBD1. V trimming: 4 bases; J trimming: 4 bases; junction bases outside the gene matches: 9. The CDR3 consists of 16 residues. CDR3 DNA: TGTGCCAGCAGTTCCTTGACAGGGGGCGGGGGAGAGACCCAGTACTTC. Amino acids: CASSSLTGGGGETQYF.

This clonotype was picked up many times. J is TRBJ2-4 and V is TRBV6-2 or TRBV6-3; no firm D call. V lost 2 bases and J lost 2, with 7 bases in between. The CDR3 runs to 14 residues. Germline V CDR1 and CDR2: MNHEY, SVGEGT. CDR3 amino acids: CASSYPGTKNIQYF. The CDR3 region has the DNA TGTGCCAGCAGTTACCCTGGAACCAAAAACATTCAGTACTTC.

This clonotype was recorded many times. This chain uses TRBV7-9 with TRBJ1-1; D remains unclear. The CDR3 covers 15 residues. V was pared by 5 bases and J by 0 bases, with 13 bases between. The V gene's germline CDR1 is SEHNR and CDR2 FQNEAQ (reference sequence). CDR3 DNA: TGTGCCAGCAGCGGGGTACGATGGATGAACACTGAAGCTTTCTTT. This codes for CASSGVRWMNTEAFF.

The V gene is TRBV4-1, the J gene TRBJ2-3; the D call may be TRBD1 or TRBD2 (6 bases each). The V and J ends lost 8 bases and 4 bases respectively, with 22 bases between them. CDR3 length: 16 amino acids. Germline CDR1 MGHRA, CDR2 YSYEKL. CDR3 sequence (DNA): TGCGCCAGCTCCTGGGGGGCGGGGAAGAGCGCAGATACGCAGTATTTT. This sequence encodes CASSWGAGKSADTQYF.

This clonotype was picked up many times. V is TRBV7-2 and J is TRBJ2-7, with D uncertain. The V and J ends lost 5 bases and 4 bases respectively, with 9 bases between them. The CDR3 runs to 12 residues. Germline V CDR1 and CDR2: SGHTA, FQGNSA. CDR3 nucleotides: TGTGCCAGCAGCCCCCAGCCGTACGAGCAGTACTTC. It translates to CASSPQPYEQYF.

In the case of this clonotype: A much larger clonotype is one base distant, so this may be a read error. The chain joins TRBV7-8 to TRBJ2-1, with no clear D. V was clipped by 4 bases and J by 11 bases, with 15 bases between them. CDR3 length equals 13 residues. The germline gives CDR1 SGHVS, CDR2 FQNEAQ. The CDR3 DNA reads TGTGCCAGCAGCTCCCCGGCGTTTCATAAGCAGTTCTTC. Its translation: CASSSPAFHKQFF. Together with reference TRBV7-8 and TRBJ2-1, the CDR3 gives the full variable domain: GAGVSQSPRYKVAKRGQDVALRCDPISGHVSLFWYQQALGQGPEFLTYFQNEAQLDKSGLPSDRFFAERPEGSVSTLKIQRTQQEDSAVYLCASSSPAFHKQFFGPGTRLTVL.

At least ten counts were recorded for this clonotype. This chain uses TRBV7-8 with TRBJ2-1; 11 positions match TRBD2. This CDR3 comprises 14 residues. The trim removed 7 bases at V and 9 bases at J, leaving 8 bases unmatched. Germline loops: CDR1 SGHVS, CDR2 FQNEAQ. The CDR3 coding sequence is TGTGCCAGCAACCTAGCGGGAGGAAAGGGTGAGCAGTTCTTC. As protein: CASNLAGGKGEQFF.

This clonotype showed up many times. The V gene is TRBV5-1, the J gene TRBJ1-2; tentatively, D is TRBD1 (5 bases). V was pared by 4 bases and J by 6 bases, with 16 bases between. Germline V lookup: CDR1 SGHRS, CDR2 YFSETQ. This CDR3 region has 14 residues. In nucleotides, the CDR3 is TGCGCCAGCAGCCAAGGTGGGACCTCGGATGGCTACACCTTC. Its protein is CASSQGGTSDGYTF.

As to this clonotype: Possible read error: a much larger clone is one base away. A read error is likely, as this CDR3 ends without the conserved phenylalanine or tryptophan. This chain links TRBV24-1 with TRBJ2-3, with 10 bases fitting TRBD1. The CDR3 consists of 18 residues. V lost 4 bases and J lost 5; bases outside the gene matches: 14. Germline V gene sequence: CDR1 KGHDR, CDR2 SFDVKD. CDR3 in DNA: TGTGCCACCAGTGACTTCGCCGGGACAGGGGAGAATGGAGATACGCAGTATTAT. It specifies CATSDFAGTGENGDTQYY.

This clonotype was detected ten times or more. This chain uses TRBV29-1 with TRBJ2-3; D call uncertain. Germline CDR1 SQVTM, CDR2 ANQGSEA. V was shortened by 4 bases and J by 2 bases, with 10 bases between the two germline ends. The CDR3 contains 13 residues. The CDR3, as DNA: TGCAGCGTTGTACCGGAGAACACAGATACGCAGTATTTT. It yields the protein CSVVPENTDTQYF.